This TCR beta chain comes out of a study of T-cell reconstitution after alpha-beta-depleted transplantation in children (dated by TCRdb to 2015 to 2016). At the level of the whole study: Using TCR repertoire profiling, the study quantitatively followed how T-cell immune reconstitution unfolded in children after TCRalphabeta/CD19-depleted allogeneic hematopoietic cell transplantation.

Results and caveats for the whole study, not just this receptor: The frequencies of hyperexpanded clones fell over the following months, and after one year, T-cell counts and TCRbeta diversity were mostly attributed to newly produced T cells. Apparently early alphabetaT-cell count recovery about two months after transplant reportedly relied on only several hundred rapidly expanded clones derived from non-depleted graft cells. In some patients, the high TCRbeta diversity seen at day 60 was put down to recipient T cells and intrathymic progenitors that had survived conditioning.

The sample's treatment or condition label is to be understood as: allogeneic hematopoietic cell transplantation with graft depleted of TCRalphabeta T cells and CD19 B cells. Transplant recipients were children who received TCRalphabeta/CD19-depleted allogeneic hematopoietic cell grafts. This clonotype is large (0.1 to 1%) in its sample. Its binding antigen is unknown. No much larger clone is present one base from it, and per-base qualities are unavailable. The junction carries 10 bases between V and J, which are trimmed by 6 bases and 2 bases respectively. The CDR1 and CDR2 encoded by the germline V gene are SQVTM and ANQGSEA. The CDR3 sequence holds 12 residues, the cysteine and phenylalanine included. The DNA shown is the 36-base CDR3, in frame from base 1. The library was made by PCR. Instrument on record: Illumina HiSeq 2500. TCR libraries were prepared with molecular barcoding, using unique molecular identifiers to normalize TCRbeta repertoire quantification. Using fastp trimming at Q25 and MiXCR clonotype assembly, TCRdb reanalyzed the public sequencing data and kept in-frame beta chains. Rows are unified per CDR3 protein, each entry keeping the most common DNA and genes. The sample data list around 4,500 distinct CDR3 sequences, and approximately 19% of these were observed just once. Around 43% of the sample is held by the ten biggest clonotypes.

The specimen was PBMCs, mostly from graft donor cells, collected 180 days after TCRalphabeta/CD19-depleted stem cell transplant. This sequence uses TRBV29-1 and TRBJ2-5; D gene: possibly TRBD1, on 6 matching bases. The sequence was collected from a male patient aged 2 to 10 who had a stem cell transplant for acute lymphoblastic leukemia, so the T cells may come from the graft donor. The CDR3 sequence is CSVRQVQETQYF. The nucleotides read TGCAGCGTCCGACAGGTACAAGAGACCCAGTACTTC.